This T cell receptor beta chain is drawn from a study of blood T cell repertoires in COVID-19. Study-wide context: Italy, Spain and the United States were the sources of the convalescent and acute COVID-19 samples.

Sequenced by immunoSEQ multiplex PCR; TCRdb stores in-frame clones only, minus some. In the table there are more than 200,000 clones, just under 85% of which are singletons. V lost 7 bases, J lost 0 bases, and 12 bases lay in between. The CDR3 is made up of 14 amino acids. Germline loops: CDR1 MNHEY, CDR2 SVGAGI. This receptor was taken from a man at least 80 years old with acute or convalescent COVID-19. The V and J genes are TRBV6-5 and TRBJ1-2; perhaps TRBD1 as D (5 bases). The material sequenced was peripheral blood. The CDR3 sequence is CASKPTEANYGYTF. CDR3 sequence (DNA): TGTGCCAGCAAACCGACAGAAGCTAACTATGGCTACACCTTC.